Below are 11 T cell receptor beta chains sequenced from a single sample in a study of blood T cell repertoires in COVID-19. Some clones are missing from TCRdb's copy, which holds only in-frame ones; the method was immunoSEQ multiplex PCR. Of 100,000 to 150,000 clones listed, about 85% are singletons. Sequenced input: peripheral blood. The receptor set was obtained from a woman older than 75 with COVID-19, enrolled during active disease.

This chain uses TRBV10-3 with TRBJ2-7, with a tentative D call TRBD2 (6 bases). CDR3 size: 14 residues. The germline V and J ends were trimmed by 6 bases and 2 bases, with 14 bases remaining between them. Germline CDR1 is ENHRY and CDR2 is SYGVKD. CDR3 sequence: CAIRQTAGTYEQYF. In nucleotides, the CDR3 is TGTGCCATCAGGCAGACGGCGGGGACCTACGAGCAGTACTTC.

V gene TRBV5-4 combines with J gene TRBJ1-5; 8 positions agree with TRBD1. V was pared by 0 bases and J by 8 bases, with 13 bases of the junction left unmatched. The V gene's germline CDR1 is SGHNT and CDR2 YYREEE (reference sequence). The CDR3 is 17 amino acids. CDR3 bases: TGTGCCAGCAGCTTGGGGGGCGGCCAGGGGGCCGCAGAGCCCCAGCATTTT. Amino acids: CASSLGGGQGAAEPQHF.

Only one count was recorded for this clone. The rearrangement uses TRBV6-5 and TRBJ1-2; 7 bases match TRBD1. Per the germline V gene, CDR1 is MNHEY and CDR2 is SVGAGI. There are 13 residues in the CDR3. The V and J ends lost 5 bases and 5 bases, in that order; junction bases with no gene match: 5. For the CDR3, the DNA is TGTGCCAGCAGTCCTGACAGGGAGTATGGCTACACCTTC. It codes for CASSPDREYGYTF.

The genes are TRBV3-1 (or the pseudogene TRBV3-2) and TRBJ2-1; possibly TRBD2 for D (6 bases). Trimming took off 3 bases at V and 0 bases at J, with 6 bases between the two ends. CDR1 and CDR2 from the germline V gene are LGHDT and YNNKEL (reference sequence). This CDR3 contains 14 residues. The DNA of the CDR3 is TGTGCCAGCAGCCAGCGGGGCTCCTACAATGAGCAGTTCTTC. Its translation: CASSQRGSYNEQFF.

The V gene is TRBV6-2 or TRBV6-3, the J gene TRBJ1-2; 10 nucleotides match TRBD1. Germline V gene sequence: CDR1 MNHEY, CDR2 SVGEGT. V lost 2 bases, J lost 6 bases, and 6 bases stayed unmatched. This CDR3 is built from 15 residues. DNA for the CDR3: TGTGCCAGCAGTTACAGTCCGGGACAGGGGAATGGCTACACCTTC. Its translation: CASSYSPGQGNGYTF.

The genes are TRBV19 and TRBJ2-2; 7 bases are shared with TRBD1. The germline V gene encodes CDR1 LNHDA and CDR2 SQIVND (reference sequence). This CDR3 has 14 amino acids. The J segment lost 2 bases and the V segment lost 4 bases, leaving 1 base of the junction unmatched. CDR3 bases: TGTGCCAGTAGTACAGGGGGTAACACCGGGGAGCTGTTTTTT. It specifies CASSTGGNTGELFF.

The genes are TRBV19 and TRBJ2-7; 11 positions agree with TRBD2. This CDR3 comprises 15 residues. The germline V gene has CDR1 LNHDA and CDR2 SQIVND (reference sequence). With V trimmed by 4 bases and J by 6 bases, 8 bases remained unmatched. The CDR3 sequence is CASSTGLAAEGEQYF. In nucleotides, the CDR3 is TGTGCCAGTAGTACGGGACTAGCGGCGGAGGGCGAGCAGTACTTC.

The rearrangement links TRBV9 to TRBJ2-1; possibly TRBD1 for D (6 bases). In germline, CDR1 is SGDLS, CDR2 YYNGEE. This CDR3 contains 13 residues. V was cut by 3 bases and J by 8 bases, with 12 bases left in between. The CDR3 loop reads CASSGKTGHEQFF. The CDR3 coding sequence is TGTGCCAGCAGCGGCAAGACAGGCCATGAGCAGTTCTTC. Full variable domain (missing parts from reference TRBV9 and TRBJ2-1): DSGVTQTPKHLITATGQRVTLRCSPRSGDLSVYWYQQSLDQGLQFLIQYYNGEERAKGNILERFSAQQFPDLHSELNLSSLELGDSALYFCASSGKTGHEQFFGPGTRLTVL.

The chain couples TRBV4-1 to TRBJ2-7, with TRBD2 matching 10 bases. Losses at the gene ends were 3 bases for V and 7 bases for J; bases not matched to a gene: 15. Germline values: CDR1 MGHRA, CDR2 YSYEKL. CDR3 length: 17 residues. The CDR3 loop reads CASSHETPGLAPREQYF. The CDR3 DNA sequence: TGCGCCAGCAGCCATGAAACCCCGGGACTAGCGCCGAGGGAGCAGTACTTC.

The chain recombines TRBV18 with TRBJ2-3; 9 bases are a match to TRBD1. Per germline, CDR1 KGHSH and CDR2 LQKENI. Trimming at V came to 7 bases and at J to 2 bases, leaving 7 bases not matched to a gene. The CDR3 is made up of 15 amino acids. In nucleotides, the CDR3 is TGTGCCAGCTTCCACAGGGGGCGAGACACAGATACGCAGTATTTT. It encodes CASFHRGRDTDTQYF. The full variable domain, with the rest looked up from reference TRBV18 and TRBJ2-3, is NAGVMQNPRHLVRRRGQEARLRCSPMKGHSHVYWYRQLPEEGLKFMVYLQKENIIDESGMPKERFSAEFPKEGPSILRIQQVVRGDSAAYFCASFHRGRDTDTQYFGPGTRLTVL.

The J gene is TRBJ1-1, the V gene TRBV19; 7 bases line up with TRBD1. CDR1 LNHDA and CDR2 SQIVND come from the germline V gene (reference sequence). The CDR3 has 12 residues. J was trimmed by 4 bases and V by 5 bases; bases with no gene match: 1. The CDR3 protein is CASSQGGTEAFF. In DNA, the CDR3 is TGTGCCAGTAGTCAGGGGGGCACTGAAGCTTTCTTT.